This TCR beta chain stems from a study of T cells in Graves' hyperthyroidism and ophthalmopathy. Study overall: Before any treatment, at initial diagnosis, peripheral blood was collected. Study results and caveats: Ophthalmopathy onset followed model prediction by a median approximately seven months.

Clinical symptoms, serum thyroxine and TRAb, thyroid ultrasound and orbital computed tomography were used for the diagnoses. This clonotype has only one observation. Its antigen is undetermined. The source material, RNA transcripts, was used to amplify TCR beta CDR3 regions. TCR CDR3 regions were first amplified by RT-PCR with HTBI primers. From the multiplex PCR reads, TCRdb called clonotypes with MiXCR, one entry per CDR3 protein. The data contain about 520,000 distinct CDR3 sequences, around 22% of them seen just once; the ten biggest clones take up approximately 10%. Germline V lookup: CDR1 KGHDR, CDR2 SFDVKD. The ends were cut back, 12 bases at V and 0 bases at J, with 19 bases in the middle. The CDR3 sequence is 15 residues long.

The sequence came from a woman aged 30 to 39 with Graves' ophthalmopathy. Sequenced material: blood. The gene calls are TRBV24-1 and TRBJ1-2, with D unclear. The CDR3 DNA reads as TGTGCCCATTGTGCCCAGATTACTACTAACTATGGCTACACCTTC. Its translation: CAHCAQITTNYGYTF.